Listed here are 2 T cell receptor beta chains from one sample, sequenced in a study of cytomegalovirus exposure and HLA in healthy donors (TCRdb year 2017). Libraries were built with the immunoSEQ multiplex PCR assay. For the multiplex PCR, a mixture combining 60 forward primers for TCR Vbeta segments and 13 reverse primers for TCR Jbeta segments was used. TCRdb mirrors the immuneACCESS table, restricted to in-frame sequences. Some clones are absent from its copies; in checked studies, under half trace to an unresolved V gene, and the reason for the others is unknown. This sample holds over 150,000 clones; roughly 79% were observed only once. Of the sample, 2.9% falls within the top ten clones. The sample was PBMCs. Source of these receptors: a male donor in good health and CMV-seronegative.

The chain recombines TRBV27 with TRBJ1-4; D is uncertain. Germline V CDR1 and CDR2: MNHEY, SMNVEV (reference sequence). There are 15 residues in the CDR3. V shed 0 bases and J shed 8 bases, with 13 bases lying between them. The CDR3, as DNA: TGTGCCAGCAGTTTATCGATCGGGGTTCGGGAAAAACTGTTTTTT. It encodes CASSLSIGVREKLFF.

This clone was observed a handful of times. This chain joins TRBV11-2 and TRBJ2-7; D not certain. The CDR3 loop spans 12 amino acids. Germline V lookup: CDR1 SGHAT, CDR2 FQNNGV. V lost 2 bases to trimming and J lost 3 bases, with 5 bases between them. CDR3 nucleotides: TGTGCCAGCAGCTTAACTGGCTACGAGCAGTACTTC. Amino acid sequence: CASSLTGYEQYF. Based on the CDR3 plus reference TRBV11-2 and TRBJ2-7, the full variable domain is EAGVAQSPRYKIIEKRQSVAFWCNPISGHATLYWYQQILGQGPKLLIQFQNNGVVDDSQLPKDRFSAERLKGVDSTLKIQPAKLEDSAVYLCASSLTGYEQYFGPGTRLTVT.